This T cell receptor beta chain emerged from a study of CD8+ T cells in alopecia areata. Study-wide context: The study gave treated patients oral tofacitinib at 5 to 10 mg twice daily.

Germline CDR1 reads SEHNR; CDR2 reads FQNEAQ (reference sequence). The CDR3 extends over 13 amino acids. V was clipped by 5 bases and J by 2 bases, with 10 bases between them. In its sample, this clone was seen a few times. Its antigen is as yet unknown. RNA was isolated and reverse transcribed to cDNA, the sequencing template. Some clones are missing from TCRdb's copy, which holds only in-frame ones; the method was immunoSEQ multiplex PCR. The sample includes some 200,000 clones, 50% to 70% of them seen just once. The study's findings and limits: Higher clonality and more expanded CD8+ clones appeared in lesional than normal scalp.

The source of this sequence is a human donor with alopecia areata. This sample comprised CD4+ T cells sorted from blood, obtained at week 0. The V call is TRBV7-9, the J call TRBJ2-7; D uncertain. CDR3: CASSTRWAYEQYF. The CDR3 bases are TGTGCCAGCAGCACCCGGTGGGCCTACGAGCAGTACTTC.